Listed below are T cell receptor beta chains from one sample, sequenced in a study of shared clonotypes between healthy human individuals. The protocol was immunoSEQ multiplex PCR, while the TCRdb copy is restricted to in-frame clones and leaves out a portion. The sample yields over 2 million clones, around 92% seen once. Material: naive CD4+ T cells from PBMCs. The receptor source for this set is a man aged 18 to 29 in good health. Some clones in this sample may be carry-over from other donors' samples. Each CDR3 is given with its conserved first and last residue. Fields, in order: V gene, clone size, D gene, J gene, CDR3 DNA, CDR3 protein. D genes are given only for firm matches. Size tells how often a clone was seen (once, few, many) or the class of an expanded clone, and some rows leave it out.

V: TRBV11-2
size: once
D: -
J: TRBJ2-1
DNA: TGTGCCAGCAGCTCCCGGATGGATGAGCAGTTCTTC
CDR3: CASSSRMDEQFF

V: TRBV7-2
size: -
D: -
J: TRBJ2-5
DNA: TGTGCCACCGCCCGTACGGAGACCCAGTACTTC
CDR3: CATARTETQYF

V: TRBV5-1
size: -
D: -
J: TRBJ2-7
DNA: TGCGCCAGCAGCTTGGCCCTAGCCGGCGAGCAGTACTTC
CDR3: CASSLALAGEQYF

V: TRBV5-6
size: -
D: TRBD1
J: TRBJ1-2
DNA: TGTGCCAGCAGCCCAGGGACAGTAAGAACCTATGGCTACACCTTC
CDR3: CASSPGTVRTYGYTF

V: TRBV18
size: -
D: TRBD2
J: TRBJ2-7
DNA: TGTGCCAGCTCACCAAAGGGGACTAGCGGGTGGGGACCCTACGAGCAGTACTTC
CDR3: CASSPKGTSGWGPYEQYF

V: TRBV7-9
size: -
D: -
J: TRBJ1-3
DNA: TGTGCCAGCAGCTTAGAGGTCTTGGGCAGCCGTAGCTCTGGAAACACCATATATTTT
CDR3: CASSLEVLGSRSSGNTIYF

V: TRBV7-3
size: -
D: -
J: TRBJ1-1
DNA: TGTGCCAGCAGCACAGGCACTGAAGCTTTCTTT
CDR3: CASSTGTEAFF

V: TRBV27
size: -
D: -
J: TRBJ1-3
DNA: TGTGCCAGCAGTCCCCTCGGCCCTGGAGGGGTCAACACCATATATTTT
CDR3: CASSPLGPGGVNTIYF

V: TRBV30
size: -
D: -
J: TRBJ1-3
DNA: TGTGCCTGGACACGAAGGGATGGAAACACCATATATTTT
CDR3: CAWTRRDGNTIYF

V: TRBV5-1
size: -
D: TRBD2
J: TRBJ2-7
DNA: TGCGCCAGCAGCAGCGGGACTAGCGGGCCCTACGAGCAGTACTTC
CDR3: CASSSGTSGPYEQYF

V: TRBV27
size: -
D: TRBD2
J: TRBJ2-1
DNA: TGTGCCAGCAGTGTCTACGGACTAGCTTCCTCTGGTGAGCAGTTCTTC
CDR3: CASSVYGLASSGEQFF

V: TRBV7-2
size: -
D: TRBD1
J: TRBJ1-3
DNA: TGTGCCAGCAGCCAAGACAGGGGCTCTGGAAACACCATATATTTT
CDR3: CASSQDRGSGNTIYF

V: TRBV5-1
size: -
D: -
J: TRBJ1-4
DNA: TGCGCCAGCAGCATGGGCCCCTCAGGGGCAACTAATGAAAAACTGTTTTTT
CDR3: CASSMGPSGATNEKLFF

V: TRBV28
size: once
D: -
J: TRBJ2-7
DNA: TGTGCCAGCAGTTTATCACTTACCCCCTACGAGCAGTACTTC
CDR3: CASSLSLTPYEQYF

V: TRBV6-5
size: -
D: -
J: TRBJ1-1
DNA: TGTGCCAGCAGCTGGTCGACCGTGAACACTGAAGCTTTCTTT
CDR3: CASSWSTVNTEAFF

V: TRBV5-1
size: -
D: TRBD2
J: TRBJ2-3
DNA: TGCGCCAGCAGCTTGGGGCTAGCGGGAGTGGTAGATACGCAGTATTTT
CDR3: CASSLGLAGVVDTQYF

V: TRBV7-9
size: -
D: -
J: TRBJ2-1
DNA: TGTGCCAGCAGCCACAGTGGCCGGGTAGGGTTCTTC
CDR3: CASSHSGRVGFF

V: TRBV11-2
size: -
D: -
J: TRBJ2-5
DNA: TGTGCCAGCAGCTTCAGGACAAAAGTAAAAGAGACCCAGTACTTC
CDR3: CASSFRTKVKETQYF

V: TRBV7-2
size: -
D: TRBD2
J: TRBJ2-3
DNA: TGTGCCAGCAGCTTAATAGCGGGAACAGATACGCAGTATTTT
CDR3: CASSLIAGTDTQYF

V: TRBV6-5
size: once
D: TRBD2
J: TRBJ2-1
DNA: TGTGCCAGCAGGAGGGACTACCTCTCCTACAATGAGCAGTTCTTC
CDR3: CASRRDYLSYNEQFF

V: TRBV28
size: once
D: TRBD1
J: TRBJ1-1
DNA: TGTGCCAGCAGTTACACGACAGGGGGCGGGAAGAACACTGAAGCTTTCTTT
CDR3: CASSYTTGGGKNTEAFF

V: TRBV19
size: -
D: TRBD1
J: TRBJ1-4
DNA: TGTGCCAGTAGTATAGTAACAGGGGTACCGGGAAAACTGTTTTTT
CDR3: CASSIVTGVPGKLFF

V: TRBV7-2
size: -
D: -
J: TRBJ1-4
DNA: TGTGCCAGCAGCCCGGGGGGGACGGTTAATGAAAAACTGTTTTTT
CDR3: CASSPGGTVNEKLFF

V: TRBV5-1
size: -
D: TRBD1
J: TRBJ1-4
DNA: TGCGCCAGCAGCTTGGATCGACAGGGTCTAACAACTAATGAAAAACTGTTTTTT
CDR3: CASSLDRQGLTTNEKLFF

V: TRBV6-5
size: -
D: -
J: TRBJ2-5
DNA: TGTGCCAGCAGTTACTCAGGGGAGCAGTACTTC
CDR3: CASSYSGEQYF

V: TRBV5-1
size: -
D: -
J: TRBJ2-5
DNA: TGCGCCAGCAGCTCAAGGGGCGGGACAGAAGAGACCCAGTACTTC
CDR3: CASSSRGGTEETQYF

V: TRBV29-1
size: -
D: -
J: TRBJ2-1
DNA: TGCAGCGTTGAAAGAAACAGAAAATCCTACAATGAGCAGTTCTTC
CDR3: CSVERNRKSYNEQFF

V: TRBV10-3
size: -
D: -
J: TRBJ1-1
DNA: TGTGCCATCAGAAGGGATTTGAACACTGAAGCTTTCTTT
CDR3: CAIRRDLNTEAFF

V: TRBV27
size: -
D: -
J: TRBJ2-3
DNA: TGTGCCAGCAGAGACGAGATAGATACGCAGTATTTT
CDR3: CASRDEIDTQYF

V: TRBV5-1
size: -
D: -
J: TRBJ2-2
DNA: TGCGCCAGCAGCTTGGTCGGCGGGGAGCTGTTTTTT
CDR3: CASSLVGGELFF

V: TRBV5-1
size: once
D: -
J: TRBJ1-1
DNA: TGCGCCAGCAGCGCCTTCCTTCCTTCGGAGAAAGCTTTCTTT
CDR3: CASSAFLPSEKAFF

V: TRBV7-9
size: once
D: TRBD1
J: TRBJ2-2
DNA: TGTGCCAGCAGCCGGGACAGGGGCACCGGGGAGCTGTTTTTT
CDR3: CASSRDRGTGELFF

V: TRBV2
size: few
D: -
J: TRBJ1-5
DNA: TGTGCCAGCGTTGGGACGGATAGCAATCAGCCCCAGCATTTT
CDR3: CASVGTDSNQPQHF

V: TRBV5-1
size: -
D: TRBD2
J: TRBJ2-3
DNA: TGCGCCAGCAGCTTGGTAGCGGGACCCACAGATACGCAGTATTTT
CDR3: CASSLVAGPTDTQYF

V: TRBV7-8
size: -
D: -
J: TRBJ2-2
DNA: TGTGCCAGCAGCTTTGCCAGGGTCACCGGGGAGCTGTTTTTT
CDR3: CASSFARVTGELFF

V: TRBV23-1
size: -
D: -
J: TRBJ2-2
DNA: TGCGCCAGCAGTCAATCGATACAGGGGAACACCGGGGAGCTGTTTTTT
CDR3: CASSQSIQGNTGELFF

V: TRBV7-2
size: -
D: -
J: TRBJ1-1
DNA: TGTGCCAGCAGCTTAGCGCGGGGAGGACGCGGCACTGAAGCTTTCTTT
CDR3: CASSLARGGRGTEAFF